There are a few counts of the clone carrying this T cell receptor (beta chain). As to time point: patch test 3, about 24 weeks after DPC sensitization. Regarding treatment: therapeutic diphenylcyclopropenone sensitization with weekly scalp DPC. TCRdb independently ran MiXCR on the RACE reads; one entry per CDR3 protein. The sample lists 95,000 to 150,000 distinct CDR3 sequences; 11% were seen once. This sample is part of a study of human T cells and chemical hapten exposure. Trimming cost V 6 bases and J 5 bases; bases outside gene matches: 6. CDR1 is SQVTM, CDR2 ANQGSEA, per germline. The CDR3 runs 12 residues.

The TCR sequence derives from a woman between 50 and 59 years old with alopecia areata. Some clones in this sample may be carry-over from other donors' samples. V and J are TRBV29-1 and TRBJ2-7; 8 nucleotides agree with TRBD1. The material was whole blood, obtained in connection with sensitization to the hapten diphenylcyclopropenone (DPC). CDR3 loop: CSVGQGRDEQYF. CDR3 nucleotide sequence: TGCAGCGTCGGACAGGGAAGGGACGAGCAGTACTTC.